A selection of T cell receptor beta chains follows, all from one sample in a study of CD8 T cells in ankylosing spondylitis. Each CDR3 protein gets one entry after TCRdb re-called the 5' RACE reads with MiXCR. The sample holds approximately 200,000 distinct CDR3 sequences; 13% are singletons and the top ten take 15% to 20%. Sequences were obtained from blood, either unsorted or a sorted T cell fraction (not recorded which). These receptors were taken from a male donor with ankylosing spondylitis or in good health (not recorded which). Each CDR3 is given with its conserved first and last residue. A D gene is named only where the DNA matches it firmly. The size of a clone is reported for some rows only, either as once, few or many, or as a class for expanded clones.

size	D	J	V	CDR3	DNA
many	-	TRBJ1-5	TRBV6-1	CASSVWQISNQPQHF	TGTGCCAGCAGTGTGTGGCAGATTAGCAATCAGCCCCAGCATTTT
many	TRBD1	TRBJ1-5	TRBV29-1	CSVQGAGQPQHF	TGCAGCGTCCAGGGGGCTGGTCAGCCCCAGCATTTT
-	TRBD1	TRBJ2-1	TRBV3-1	CASSQPGQGVLGQFF	TGTGCCAGCAGCCAGCCGGGACAGGGCGTTCTGGGGCAGTTCTTC
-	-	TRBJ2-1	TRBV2	CAQARGTYNEQFF	TGTGCTCAAGCTCGCGGAACTTACAATGAGCAGTTCTTC
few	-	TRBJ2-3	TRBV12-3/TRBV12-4	CASRLSTDTQYF	TGTGCCAGCAGGCTAAGCACAGATACGCAGTATTTT
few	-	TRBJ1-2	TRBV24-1	CATSGPNLNYGYTF	TGTGCCACCAGCGGCCCGAACCTTAACTATGGCTACACCTTC
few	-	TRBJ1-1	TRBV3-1	CASSPRGGMNTEAFF	TGTGCCAGCAGCCCCCGAGGGGGAATGAACACTGAAGCTTTCTTT
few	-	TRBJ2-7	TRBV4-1	CASSQDPNYEQYF	TGCGCCAGCAGCCAAGATCCCAACTACGAGCAGTACTTC
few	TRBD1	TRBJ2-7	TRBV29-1	CSVWTSGTGGFEQYF	TGCAGCGTTTGGACCTCCGGGACAGGGGGATTCGAGCAGTACTTC
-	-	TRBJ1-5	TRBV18	CASSPPGQPQHF	TGTGCCAGCTCACCACCGGGTCAGCCCCAGCATTTT
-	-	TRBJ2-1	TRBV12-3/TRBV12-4	CASSLVWGNNEQFF	TGTGCCAGCAGTTTAGTCTGGGGGAACAATGAGCAGTTCTTC
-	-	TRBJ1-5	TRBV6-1	CASTKDAGVGNQPQHF	TGTGCCAGCACCAAAGACGCGGGAGTCGGCAATCAGCCCCAGCATTTT
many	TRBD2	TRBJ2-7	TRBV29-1	CSAVAGTPYEQYF	TGCAGCGCCGTAGCGGGAACTCCCTACGAGCAGTACTTC
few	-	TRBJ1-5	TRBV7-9	CASSLAGGGVQPQHF	TGTGCCAGCAGCTTAGCGGGGGGAGGCGTTCAGCCCCAGCATTTT
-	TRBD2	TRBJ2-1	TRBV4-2	CASSQVVAGGIYNEQFF	TGTGCCAGCAGCCAAGTTGTAGCGGGAGGGATCTACAATGAGCAGTTCTTC
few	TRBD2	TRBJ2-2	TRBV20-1	CSAREGSGTINTGELFF	TGCAGTGCTAGAGAGGGATCCGGGACTATCAACACCGGGGAGCTGTTTTTT
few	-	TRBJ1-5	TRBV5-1	CASSLEAIQNSNQPQHF	TGCGCCAGCAGCTTGGAGGCGATACAGAATAGCAATCAGCCCCAGCATTTT
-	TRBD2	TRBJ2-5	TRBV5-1	CASKLAGGTLQETQYF	TGCGCCAGCAAACTAGCGGGGGGGACCCTCCAAGAGACCCAGTACTTC
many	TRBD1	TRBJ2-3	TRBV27	CASSFPTGGTDTQYF	TGTGCCAGCAGTTTCCCGACAGGGGGCACAGATACGCAGTATTTT
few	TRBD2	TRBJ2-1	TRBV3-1	CASSQGPSGTYNEQFF	TGTGCCAGCAGCCAAGGGCCTAGCGGTACCTACAATGAGCAGTTCTTC
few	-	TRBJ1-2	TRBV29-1	CSVVRAFHYGYTF	TGCAGCGTTGTGAGGGCCTTTCATTATGGCTACACCTTC
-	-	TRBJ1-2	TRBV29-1	CSVEEQGPDGYTF	TGCAGCGTTGAGGAACAGGGTCCAGACGGCTACACCTTC
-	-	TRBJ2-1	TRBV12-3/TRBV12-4	CASSDDLGKVKFF	TGTGCCAGCAGTGACGACCTGGGCAAGGTGAAGTTCTTC
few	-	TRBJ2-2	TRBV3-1	CASSYTRDGANTGELFF	TGTGCCAGCAGCTACACCCGGGACGGTGCGAACACCGGGGAGCTGTTTTTT
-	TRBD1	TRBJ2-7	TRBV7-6	CASGTATYEQYF	TGTGCCAGTGGGACAGCGACCTACGAGCAGTACTTC
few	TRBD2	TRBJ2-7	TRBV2	CASSEPEGTSGFSYEQYF	TGTGCCAGCAGTGAACCAGAAGGGACTAGCGGGTTCTCCTACGAGCAGTACTTC
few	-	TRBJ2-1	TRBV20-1	CSARDLSSYNEQFF	TGCAGTGCTAGAGACCTCAGCTCCTACAATGAGCAGTTCTTC
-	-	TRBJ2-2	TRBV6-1	CASSQVHTGELFF	TGTGCCAGCAGTCAAGTACACACCGGGGAGCTGTTTTTT
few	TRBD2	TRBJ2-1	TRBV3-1	CASSHRTSGRGHNEQFF	TGTGCCAGCAGCCACAGGACTAGCGGGAGGGGGCACAATGAGCAGTTCTTC
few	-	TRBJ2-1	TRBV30	CALEGGKGEQFF	TGTGCCTTAGAGGGCGGGAAGGGGGAGCAGTTCTTC
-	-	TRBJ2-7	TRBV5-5	CASHMEWGTYEQYF	TGTGCCAGTCACATGGAGTGGGGGACCTACGAGCAGTACTTC
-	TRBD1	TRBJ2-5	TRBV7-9	CASSPLFGQGAWETQYF	TGTGCCAGCAGCCCCTTATTTGGACAGGGGGCGTGGGAGACCCAGTACTTC
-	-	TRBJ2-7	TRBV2	CASSGGRDEQYF	TGTGCCAGCAGTGGGGGACGCGACGAGCAGTACTTC
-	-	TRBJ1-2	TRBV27	CASSSGRSYGYTF	TGTGCCAGCAGTTCCGGACGGAGCTATGGCTACACCTTC